These 21 T cell receptor beta chains were all obtained from the same sample, sequenced in a study of blood T cell repertoires in COVID-19 (dated by TCRdb to about 2020). Library preparation employed the immunoSEQ multiplex PCR assay. TCRdb holds this immuneACCESS table with in-frame rearrangements only. Some clones are missing; in checked studies, unresolved V genes explain under half, and the rest has no known cause. For this sample there are about 59,000 clones; roughly 80% appear just once. Roughly 13% of the sample is in the top ten clones. Sequenced: peripheral blood. The receptors were sampled from a woman in her 70s with acute or convalescent COVID-19.

There are many counts of this clone. The chain has TRBV6-5 and TRBJ1-1, with TRBD1 as a possible D gene (5 bases). V was clipped by 6 bases and J by 0 bases, with 14 bases between them. The CDR3 runs to 15 residues. Germline CDR1 and CDR2: MNHEY and SVGAGI. This chain's CDR3 is CASSLTPGMNTEAFF. The CDR3, as DNA: TGTGCCAGCAGCTTAACCCCAGGGATGAACACTGAAGCTTTCTTT.

J is TRBJ1-1 and V is TRBV27, with TRBD1 matching 10 bases. There are 18 residues in the CDR3. The trim removed 3 bases at V and 1 base at J, leaving 11 bases unmatched. The V gene's germline CDR1 is MNHEY and CDR2 SMNVEV (reference sequence). The CDR3 DNA reads as TGTGCCAGCAGTTTTACTCCGGGACAGGGGACGACGAACACTGAAGCTTTCTTT. Encoded protein: CASSFTPGQGTTNTEAFF.

This clone was observed a handful of times. The chain carries TRBV5-1 and TRBJ2-5; TRBD2 aligns across 7 bases. After removal of 0 bases from V and 2 bases from J, the junction contained 4 bases not matched to a gene. Germline-derived CDR1 and CDR2 are SGHRS and YFSETQ. The CDR3 has 15 amino acids. The CDR3 sequence is CASSLVGGSQETQYF. The CDR3 nucleotides read TGCGCCAGCAGCTTGGTCGGGGGGTCTCAAGAGACCCAGTACTTC.

The chain carries TRBV5-4 and TRBJ2-1; D might be TRBD1 (6 bases). V dropped 4 bases and J dropped 3 bases, with 11 bases sitting between them. Looked up from germline, CDR1 is SGHNT and CDR2 is YYREEE (reference sequence). This CDR3 comprises 14 residues. CDR3 sequence reads: CASSPWGHYNEQFF. Written as DNA, the CDR3 is TGTGCCAGCAGCCCCTGGGGACACTACAATGAGCAGTTCTTC.

The genes are TRBV29-1 and TRBJ1-1; 7 bases are shared with TRBD1. The CDR3 has 12 amino acids. V shed 7 bases and J 9 bases; nucleotides not matched to a gene: 11. CDR1 is SQVTM and CDR2 is ANQGSEA in the germline V gene. This CDR3 reads CSADRQGEKAFF. The CDR3 DNA sequence: TGCAGCGCCGATAGACAGGGCGAGAAAGCTTTCTTT.

J is TRBJ1-1 and V is TRBV14, with D tentatively TRBD1 (6 bases). The germline V gene encodes CDR1 SGHDN and CDR2 FVKESK. This CDR3 has 16 residues. Trimming removed 4 bases at V and 1 base at J, with 16 bases between. The CDR3 DNA sequence: TGTGCCAGCAGCCGGTTACAGGGTCGAGGGAACACTGAAGCTTTCTTT. Its translation: CASSRLQGRGNTEAFF.

J is TRBJ2-5 and V is TRBV5-6; D is unresolved. V shed 1 base and J shed 5 bases, with 12 bases lying between them. Germline CDR1 reads SGHDT; CDR2 reads YYEEEE. This CDR3 is 14 amino acids long. DNA for the CDR3: TGTGCCAGCAGCTTGCAGGCCAGGTGGGAGACCCAGTACTTC. Protein sequence: CASSLQARWETQYF.

The V gene is TRBV6-5, the J gene TRBJ2-7, with a possible D match to TRBD2 (5 bases). The CDR3 extends over 13 amino acids. The V and J ends lost 2 bases and 5 bases respectively, with 10 bases between them. Per germline, CDR1 MNHEY and CDR2 SVGAGI. The CDR3 sequence: CASSYPSGHEQYF. CDR3 coding DNA: TGTGCCAGCAGTTACCCCAGCGGACACGAGCAGTACTTC.

The chain combines TRBV12-3 or TRBV12-4 with TRBJ1-1; D gene unclear. Trimming shortened V by 6 bases and J by 0 bases, and 8 bases separated the two germline ends. The CDR3 is made up of 13 amino acids. Written as DNA, the CDR3 is TGTGCCAGCAGCGGGAGTATGAACACTGAAGCTTTCTTT. It encodes CASSGSMNTEAFF.

The rearrangement links TRBV7-7 to TRBJ2-1, with D unresolved. From germline, CDR1 is SSHAT and CDR2 FNYEAQ (reference sequence). V was pared by 1 base and J by 4 bases, with 8 bases between. This CDR3 is built from 14 residues. CDR3 protein: CASSLERTYNEQFF. The CDR3 DNA reads as TGTGCCAGCAGCTTAGAACGCACATACAATGAGCAGTTCTTC.

V usage is TRBV7-8 and J usage is TRBJ1-1, with D unresolved. The CDR3 is 14 amino acids. The V and J ends lost 8 bases and 4 bases respectively, with 17 bases between them. CDR1 is SGHVS, CDR2 FQNEAQ, per germline. The CDR3 protein is CASQRGLGSTEAFF. Here the CDR3 DNA reads TGTGCCAGCCAAAGAGGGTTGGGGAGCACTGAAGCTTTCTTT.

This chain uses TRBV6-2 or TRBV6-3 with TRBJ1-2; 8 bases align to TRBD1. CDR1 and CDR2 (germline): MNHEY, SVGEGT. The trim removed 5 bases at V and 8 bases at J, leaving 4 bases unmatched. The CDR3 covers 12 residues. The chain's CDR3 is CASSGGQGGYTF. CDR3 in DNA: TGTGCCAGCAGTGGCGGACAGGGAGGCTACACCTTC.

This chain joins TRBV19 and TRBJ1-1; 7 nucleotides line up with TRBD1. Germline V gene data show CDR1 as LNHDA and CDR2 as SQIVND (reference sequence). Losses at the gene ends were 5 bases for V and 3 bases for J; bases not matched to a gene: 6. The CDR3 has 14 amino acids. CDR3 amino acids: CASSVLQGDTEAFF. The CDR3 bases are TGTGCCAGTAGTGTGCTTCAGGGGGACACTGAAGCTTTCTTT. Full variable domain (outside the CDR3, taken from reference TRBV19 and TRBJ1-1): DGGITQSPKYLFRKEGQNVTLSCEQNLNHDAMYWYRQDPGQGLRLIYYSQIVNDFQKGDIAEGYSVSREKKESFPLTVTSAQKNPTAFYLCASSVLQGDTEAFFGQGTRLTVV.

The V and J genes are TRBV6-4 and TRBJ2-3, with D perhaps TRBD2 (7 bases). With 3 bases removed from V and 3 bases from J, the gap between germline ends came to 10 bases. The CDR3 is 14 residues long. From germline, CDR1 is MRHNA and CDR2 SNTAGT. The DNA for the CDR3 is TGTGCCAGCAGTGAGGGGGGGCCGACAGATACGCAGTATTTT. Translation gives CASSEGGPTDTQYF.

The table lists this clone with a count of one. This chain uses TRBV10-2 with TRBJ2-2; D is perhaps TRBD1 (6 bases). CDR1 WSHSY and CDR2 SAAADI come from the germline V gene. The CDR3 extends over 15 amino acids. V lost 0 bases and J 4 bases, leaving 9 bases between the germline ends. In DNA, the CDR3 is TGCGCCAGCAGTGAGTCCGGGACAAGCACCGGGGAGCTGTTTTTT. Encoded protein: CASSESGTSTGELFF.

The chain employs TRBV7-3 and TRBJ2-5, with 8 bases identical to TRBD2. V dropped 6 bases and J dropped 5; count of bases not matched to a gene: 11. Germline lookup yields CDR1 SGHTA and CDR2 FQGTGA. There are 15 residues in the CDR3. CDR3 amino acids: CASSNSGAERETQYF. The CDR3 DNA reads as TGTGCCAGCAGTAATAGCGGGGCGGAGCGGGAGACCCAGTACTTC.

In its sample, this clone was seen a few times. V is TRBV4-1 and J is TRBJ1-1, with 10 bases fitting TRBD1. Losses at the gene ends were 4 bases for V and 4 bases for J; bases not matched to a gene: 6. The germline V gene encodes CDR1 MGHRA and CDR2 YSYEKL. CDR3 size: 15 residues. In DNA form, the CDR3 reads TGCGCCAGCAGCCCGGGACAGGGGAAGGGCACTGAAGCTTTCTTT. Amino acid sequence: CASSPGQGKGTEAFF.

The chain uses TRBV7-6 and TRBJ1-1; maybe TRBD1 (5 bases). Germline V CDR1 and CDR2: SGHVS, FNYEAQ. Trimming cost V 1 base and J 3 bases, with 9 bases left between them. This CDR3 region has 14 residues. As DNA, the CDR3 is TGTGCCAGCAGCTTAGGGGGGGTCTACACTGAAGCTTTCTTT. It translates to CASSLGGVYTEAFF.

The CDR3 nucleotides are TGTGCCAGCAGCCCCACCAGGGTCTTAGCTTTCTTT. This encodes CASSPTRVLAFF. The chain uses TRBV21-1 and TRBJ1-1; the table gives TRBD1 as D, unverified against the DNA. TRBV21-1 is a known pseudogene. There are 12 residues in the CDR3.

The chain recombines TRBV7-8 with TRBJ1-3; the D gene is possibly TRBD1 (6 bases). V lost 5 bases and J 2 bases, leaving 16 bases between the germline ends. CDR1 is SGHVS and CDR2 is FQNEAQ in the germline V gene. CDR3 length: 16 amino acids. The CDR3 nucleotides read TGTGCCAGCAGCGAAAGAGGACAGCGCACTGGAAACACCATATATTTT. Protein sequence: CASSERGQRTGNTIYF.

The rearrangement links TRBV27 to TRBJ2-2; 10 bases are a match to TRBD1. The CDR3 contains 14 residues. Germline V gene data show CDR1 as MNHEY and CDR2 as SMNVEV (reference sequence). Trimming at V came to 4 bases and at J to 5 bases, leaving 1 base not matched to a gene. The CDR3 region has the DNA TGTGCCAGCAGTTGGGGACAGGGGACCGGGGAGCTGTTTTTT. It encodes CASSWGQGTGELFF.